This T cell receptor beta chain was observed in a study of cytomegalovirus exposure and HLA in healthy donors. PCR involved 60 Vbeta and 13 Jbeta primers. Measured with immunoSEQ multiplex PCR; TCRdb has only the in-frame clones, and not every one. The sample has around 150,000 clones, approximately 72% seen once. CDR3 length: 14 residues. The ends were cut back, 4 bases at V and 3 bases at J, with 10 bases in the middle. Germline V gives CDR1 SNHLY, CDR2 FYNNEI. With regard to this clone: The antigen is unknown.

Study-wide results and caveats: Previously analyzed data showed that most TCR beta V segments were productive at a frequency of about 87% or about 30%.

The source of this sequence is a man aged 50-59 years in good health and CMV-seronegative. The chain has TRBV2 and TRBJ1-3; no reliable D call. The specimen was PBMCs. The CDR3 spells CASSGERIGNTIYF. The CDR3 DNA sequence: TGTGCCAGCAGTGGAGAGAGAATTGGAAACACCATATATTTT.